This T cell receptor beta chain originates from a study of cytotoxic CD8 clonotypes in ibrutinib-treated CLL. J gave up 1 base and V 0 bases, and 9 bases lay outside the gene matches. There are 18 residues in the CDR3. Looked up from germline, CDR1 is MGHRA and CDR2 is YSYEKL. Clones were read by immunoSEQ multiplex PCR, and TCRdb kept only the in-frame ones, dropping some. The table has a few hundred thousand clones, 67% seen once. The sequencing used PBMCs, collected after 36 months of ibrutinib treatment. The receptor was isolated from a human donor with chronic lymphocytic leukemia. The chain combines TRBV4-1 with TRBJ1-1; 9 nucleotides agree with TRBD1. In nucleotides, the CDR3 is TGCGCCAGCAGCCAAGAACCCTCACAGGGGGCATGGAACACTGAAGCTTTCTTT. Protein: CASSQEPSQGAWNTEAFF.